Sequencing of this TCR beta chain was carried out in a study of Ad26.COV2.S vaccination and SARS-CoV-2 variants. V dropped 1 base and J dropped 0 bases, with 5 bases sitting between them. The germline V gene has CDR1 LGHNA and CDR2 YSLEER. The CDR3 runs 14 residues. Treatment specified: some 20 received Ad26.COV2.S at low or high dose, single or two shots; 5 received placebo; per-sample allocation not given. It was on day 63 after the first vaccine or placebo injection that samples were taken. Here immunoSEQ multiplex PCR was the method, and the copy in TCRdb shows in-frame clones only, minus some. The sample has roughly 420,000 clones; roughly 90% are singletons.

The gene calls are TRBV4-3 and TRBJ2-3; a possible D gene is TRBD1 (5 bases). Sequenced here: peripheral blood, sampled in a trial of Ad26.COV2.S vaccine versus placebo. This TCR was sampled from a person between 18 and 65 years old who received the Ad26.COV2.S COVID-19 vaccine or a placebo. The CDR3 DNA reads as TGCGCCAGCAGCCAAGGGACAAGCACAGATACGCAGTATTTT. As protein: CASSQGTSTDTQYF.